The rows below give T cell receptor beta chains drawn from one sample of a study of molecular identifiers for immune sequencing clone quantification. TCRdb fed the PCR reads into MiXCR, producing one record per CDR3 protein. The profile shows under 600,000 distinct CDR3 sequences, about 22% of them singletons. The specimen sequenced was naive CD8+ T cells from blood, with Jurkat cell RNA spiked in. The receptors shown here come from a human donor in good health. Some libraries in this study had Jurkat cell RNA spiked in. CDR3s include the opening cysteine and the closing phenylalanine or tryptophan. A D gene is named only where the DNA matches it firmly. Clone size is shown for a subset of rows, as once, few, many or a class of expanded clone.

TRBV7-2	-	many	TRBJ2-3	CASSFRDFNTDTQYF	TGTGCCAGCAGCTTCCGGGACTTCAACACAGATACGCAGTATTTT
TRBV1	-	many	TRBJ1-4	CTSSRNGQGAEKLFF	TGCACCAGCAGCAGAAACGGACAGGGGGCAGAAAAACTGTTTTTT
TRBV13	-	once	TRBJ2-1	CASSSSDRYNEHFF	TGTGCCAGCAGCTCTAGTGACAGATACAATGAGCACTTCTTC
TRBV6-5	-	many	TRBJ1-1	CASSYSTVSEAFF	TGTGCCAGCAGTTACTCGACGGTCTCTGAAGCTTTCTTT
TRBV13	-	many	TRBJ2-3	CASSQGPTEYF	TGTGCCAGCAGCCAGGGACCCACGGAGTATTTT
TRBV7-9	-	few	TRBJ2-7	CASSLLTAYEQYF	TGTGCCAGCAGCCTACTAACGGCATACGAGCAGTACTTC
TRBV28	-	-	TRBJ2-5	CASSFDGGRETQYF	TGTGCCAGCAGTTTTGACGGGGGCCGAGAGACCCAGTACTTC
TRBV4-3	TRBD1	many	TRBJ2-7	CASSQVHGGQGQEEQYF	TGCGCCAGCAGCCAAGTCCATGGGGGACAGGGGCAAGAGGAGCAGTACTTC
TRBV7-9	-	-	TRBJ2-5	CASSLISVTQYF	TGTGCCAGCAGCTTAATTTCTGTGACCCAGTACTTC
TRBV27	-	many	TRBJ2-5	CASSPTPSGSVTEETQYF	TGTGCCAGCAGTCCTACCCCGTCGGGTAGCGTGACTGAAGAGACCCAGTACTTC
TRBV11-2	-	-	TRBJ1-6	CASSLPGGGAHSPLHF	TGTGCCAGCAGCTTGCCGGGGGGGGGCGCGCATTCACCCCTCCACTTT
TRBV19	-	few	TRBJ1-2	CASLDRPIDVIWPYYGYTF	TGTGCCAGTCTCGATCGACCCATCGACGTCATTTGGCCGTACTATGGCTACACCTTC
TRBV27	TRBD1	many	TRBJ1-4	CASSFGQAGDEKLFF	TGTGCCAGCAGTTTTGGACAGGCCGGGGATGAAAAACTGTTTTTT
TRBV19	-	few	TRBJ1-2	CASTRPDLTTSNYGYTF	TGTGCCAGTACCCGACCGGACCTCACCACCTCTAACTATGGCTACACCTTC
TRBV11-2	TRBD2	few	TRBJ2-3	CASSLEGLAGGWADTQYF	TGTGCCAGCAGCTTAGAGGGCTTAGCGGGGGGTTGGGCAGATACGCAGTATTTT
TRBV11-2	-	few	TRBJ2-2	CASSLDLGVAGELFF	TGTGCCAGCAGCTTAGATCTGGGGGTTGCCGGGGAGCTGTTTTTT
TRBV6-2/TRBV6-3	-	-	TRBJ1-5	CASSYPRDISNQPQHF	TGTGCCAGCAGTTACCCGAGGGACATTAGCAATCAGCCCCAGCATTTT
TRBV6-1	-	few	TRBJ2-1	CASSVTAQGVSNEQFF	TGTGCCAGCAGTGTTACAGCGCAGGGAGTTAGCAATGAGCAGTTCTTC
TRBV5-1	-	-	TRBJ1-1	CASSLDQGYLSNTEAFF	TGCGCCAGCAGCTTGGATCAGGGTTACCTATCGAACACTGAAGCTTTCTTT
TRBV28	-	-	TRBJ1-5	CASSLPLAGGQPQHF	TGTGCCAGCAGTTTACCCCTGGCGGGGGGTCAGCCCCAGCATTTT
TRBV29-1	-	few	TRBJ2-3	CSVTGRGVNTDTQYF	TGCAGCGTCACGGGTCGAGGAGTTAACACAGATACGCAGTATTTT
TRBV2	-	few	TRBJ1-5	CASKGHTSNQPQHF	TGTGCCAGCAAAGGACATACTAGCAATCAGCCCCAGCATTTT
TRBV9	-	many	TRBJ2-3	CASSEEKSTDTQYF	TGTGCCAGCAGCGAGGAAAAGAGCACAGATACGCAGTATTTT
TRBV7-9	-	many	TRBJ2-3	CASSSPLPSTDTQYF	TGTGCCAGCAGCTCCCCCCTCCCAAGCACAGATACGCAGTATTTT
TRBV28	-	-	TRBJ1-2	CASSFRGDKGVGYTF	TGTGCCAGCAGTTTCAGGGGCGATAAAGGTGTTGGCTACACCTTC
TRBV12-3/TRBV12-4	-	few	TRBJ2-2	CASSFVVGELFF	TGTGCCAGCAGTTTTGTGGTCGGGGAGCTGTTTTTT
TRBV28	-	-	TRBJ2-6	CASKPTGSSGADVLTF	TGTGCCAGCAAACCTACCGGGAGCTCTGGGGCCGACGTCCTGACTTTC
TRBV4-1	-	-	TRBJ1-1	CASSQDSSGSPEAFF	TGCGCCAGCAGCCAAGACAGTTCAGGGAGTCCTGAAGCTTTCTTT
TRBV16	TRBD2	-	TRBJ2-1	CASSQFTRGGLWDEQFF	TGTGCCAGCAGCCAATTCACACGGGGGGGATTATGGGATGAGCAGTTCTTC
TRBV3-1	-	-	TRBJ2-1	CTSSQVGEDEQFF	TGTACCAGCAGCCAAGTTGGAGAAGATGAGCAGTTCTTC
TRBV4-3	TRBD1	many	TRBJ1-4	CASSQDPDRGVEKLFF	TGCGCCAGCAGCCAAGATCCCGACAGGGGAGTTGAAAAACTGTTTTTT
TRBV5-1	-	many	TRBJ2-2	CASSLRSGEGRNTGELFF	TGCGCCAGCAGCCTACGTTCAGGGGAGGGCCGGAACACCGGGGAGCTGTTTTTT
TRBV7-9	-	few	TRBJ2-3	CASTSGWGVGTDTQYF	TGTGCCAGCACCTCCGGGTGGGGGGTAGGCACAGATACGCAGTATTTT
TRBV4-1	TRBD1	few	TRBJ1-5	CASSQSGQINRLQHF	TGCGCCAGCAGCCAGTCGGGACAGATTAATCGGCTCCAGCATTTT
TRBV12-3/TRBV12-4	-	-	TRBJ2-7	CVSSFPGAGEQYF	TGTGTCAGCAGTTTTCCCGGGGCCGGCGAGCAGTACTTC
TRBV4-3	TRBD2	-	TRBJ2-3	CASSQDRVAGAGGDTQYF	TGCGCCAGCAGCCAAGATCGGGTTGCGGGGGCGGGGGGAGATACGCAGTATTTT
TRBV27	-	few	TRBJ2-3	CASAPRWGAHSQYF	TGTGCCAGCGCCCCTCGCTGGGGGGCCCACTCGCAGTATTTT
TRBV14	-	-	TRBJ2-7	CASSQGYQGSYEQYF	TGTGCCAGCAGCCAAGGGTACCAGGGGTCCTACGAGCAGTACTTC
TRBV7-9	-	many	TRBJ2-2	CASSFPGNTGELFF	TGTGCCAGCAGCTTCCCGGGGAACACCGGGGAGCTGTTTTTT
TRBV19	-	few	TRBJ2-1	CASSHRFNEQFF	TGTGCCAGTAGCCACAGATTCAATGAGCAGTTCTTC
TRBV29-1	-	many	TRBJ2-3	CSVGPGDTQYF	TGCAGCGTTGGACCGGGGGATACGCAGTATTTT
TRBV27	TRBD1	few	TRBJ1-5	CASSLSSLQGSRWPQHF	TGTGCCAGCAGTTTAAGCTCGCTACAGGGGTCGCGGTGGCCCCAGCATTTT
TRBV6-5	TRBD2	few	TRBJ2-7	CASKLTSVGLAGPAEQYF	TGTGCCAGCAAACTTACGTCCGTGGGACTAGCGGGGCCTGCCGAGCAGTACTTC
TRBV6-5	TRBD1	-	TRBJ2-2	CASSSLTGAGELFF	TGTGCCAGCAGCTCATTAACAGGGGCCGGGGAGCTGTTTTTT
TRBV12-3/TRBV12-4	-	few	TRBJ1-6	CASSTTESSYNSPLHF	TGTGCCAGCAGTACTACAGAGAGCTCCTATAATTCACCCCTCCACTTT
TRBV6-1	-	-	TRBJ2-1	CASTVRVDTYNEQFF	TGTGCCAGCACTGTACGAGTGGATACCTACAATGAGCAGTTCTTC
TRBV27	-	-	TRBJ2-1	CASSLYGTNLYNEQFF	TGTGCCAGCAGTTTATATGGGACAAATCTTTACAATGAGCAGTTCTTC
TRBV28	-	many	TRBJ1-5	CASSPFEGGAGNQPQHF	TGTGCCAGCAGTCCATTCGAGGGGGGGGCAGGCAATCAGCCCCAGCATTTT
TRBV7-9	TRBD1	-	TRBJ1-4	CASSSDGTGDREKLFF	TGTGCCAGCAGCTCAGACGGGACAGGGGATCGGGAAAAACTGTTTTTT
TRBV28	-	many	TRBJ1-1	CASSLGGAVEAFF	TGTGCCAGCTCACTGGGGGGGGCCGTTGAAGCTTTCTTT
TRBV11-2	TRBD1	-	TRBJ1-1	CASSFHQGDGTEAFF	TGTGCCAGCAGCTTTCACCAGGGGGATGGCACTGAAGCTTTCTTT
TRBV12-3/TRBV12-4	TRBD2	few	TRBJ2-3	CASSSSWEGQDTQYF	TGTGCCAGCAGTTCTTCCTGGGAGGGCCAGGATACGCAGTATTTT
TRBV28	TRBD1	few	TRBJ2-1	CASSSLTDRGGDEQFF	TGTGCCAGCAGTTCACTAACTGACAGGGGAGGCGATGAGCAGTTCTTC
TRBV19	-	-	TRBJ1-2	CASTPQTAIYGYTF	TGTGCCAGTACCCCCCAGACAGCCATCTATGGCTACACCTTC